This entry is about one T cell receptor (beta chain). Its antigen is not yet known. Base qualities are not provided; no much larger clone lies one nucleotide away. TCR CDR3 regions were amplified from genomic DNA by multiplex PCR using the deep immunoSEQ assay. Extracted genomic DNA from each cell subset was distributed evenly across all wells of several immunoSEQ 96-well plates, and each plate was treated as a replicate. For sorted subsets, approximately 210 ng genomic DNA, equal to tens of thousands of T cell genomes, was loaded into each replicate PCR. The purified libraries were quantified using a Qubit 3.0 fluorometer, sized with a Bioanalyzer 2100, and then quantified again using the KAPA Library Quantification kit. Every immunoSEQ 96-well plate was sequenced on a dedicated single-read 150-cycle Illumina NextSeq 550 flow cell. The original methods were these. Because the immunoSEQ output included only junctional sequences and no quality scores, the filtering could not be the same as the filtering used for full-length reads. To assign V/J genes and CDR3, sequences were annotated using PyIR, a Python wrapper for IgBLAST v1.9, with IMGT germline references. Reads were filtered out if the reads had weak V/J assignments (E-value above 1e-6), no CDR3, stop codons, out-of-frame junctions, or ambiguous translated residues. V3J clonotypes were defined as sequences sharing an identical inferred V gene, J gene, and CDR3 amino acid sequence. The percentage overlap between two repertoires was calculated by dividing the number of shared unique clonotypes by the size of the smaller repertoire. Repertoire richness was assessed with RTK rarefaction, the Chao1 estimator, and Recon v2.1 estimates of unobserved clonotypes. Generation probabilities for all TCRbeta clonotypes obtained by the gDNA method from four donors were computed using OLGA. TCRdb retrieved this table from immuneACCESS and kept in-frame rearrangements only. Not all clones are present; in checked studies, unresolved V genes account for under half, and no reason is known for the remainder. V and J calls plus clone size are reproduced from that table; the DNA served to infer D and trimming. The sample records around 1.1 million clones, about 80% of which are singletons. Of the sample, 0.7% to 0.95% is held by the ten largest clones.

This sample is part of a study of shared clonotypes between healthy human individuals (dated by TCRdb to 2018 to 2021). Background for the entire study: A couple of women and three men aged 18 to 49 years were included in the cohort. For each donor, CD4 naive and CD4 memory were each given three plates, CD8 naive was given two plates, and CD8 memory was given one plate. To estimate repertoire size and how much clonotypes are shared between individuals, the study performed deep sequencing of blood TCR repertoires from roughly five healthy adults. Libraries were prepared and TCR repertoires were sequenced by different laboratories using diverse techniques, in order to increase sequencing depth and limit assay-specific biases. Leukapheresis yielded between about 0.9 and 9 billion PBMCs per donor. Results the study describes overall, beyond this receptor: The small number of donors limited the genetic and exposure-history diversity represented. Pairwise subsampling indicated that sequencing depth was expected to affect the degree of clonotype sharing among donors. Across several donors, roughly 5% of naive CD4, roughly 3.5% of naive CD8, around 2.1% of memory CD4, and approximately 0.4% of memory CD8 clonotypes were shared. Naive subsets generally had larger estimated clonotype richness than memory subsets did. Rarefaction of sorted-subset datasets indicated incomplete sequencing despite the large sequencing depth. Compared with non-shared clonotypes, clonotypes shared by all four sorted-subset donors had higher generation probabilities. Only blood was sampled, and tissue TCR repertoires likely differ from those in blood.

Healthy HIV-negative adults with no recently reported acute infections or vaccinations were included as donors. Every donor was a Caucasian adult living in Nashville, Tennessee, USA. CD4+ T cells were enriched by magnetic negative selection; naive cells were then positively selected on CD45RA, and the negative fraction formed the memory subset. After blood collection by leukapheresis, PBMCs were isolated using Ficoll-Histopaque density gradient centrifugation and then cryopreserved in the vapor phase of liquid nitrogen. Analytical flow cytometry was used to check the purity and quantity of each magnetically sorted T cell population. Each sorted fraction had its genomic DNA isolated and then quantified by UV absorbance on a Nanodrop 2000c. Reading the germline V gene gives CDR1 SGHRS and CDR2 YFSETQ. The CDR3 spans 16 residues, from the cysteine through the phenylalanine. The sequence is cut down to CDR3 DNA, 48 bases in frame from base 1. Relative to germline, V is 0 bases shorter and J is 1 base shorter, with 10 bases between their ends.

Recombination linked TRBV5-1 to TRBJ2-2, with the D gene call left open. The sequence came from a man between 18 and 29 years old in good health. Some clones in this sample may be carry-over from other donors' samples. The sample consisted of memory CD4+ T cells from PBMCs. The label giving this sample's cell subset or site can be read as: CD45RA-negative fraction. The nucleotides are TGCGCCAGCAGCTTGGGTGTGACGGGGAACACCGGGGAGCTGTTTTTT. Protein translation: CASSLGVTGNTGELFF.